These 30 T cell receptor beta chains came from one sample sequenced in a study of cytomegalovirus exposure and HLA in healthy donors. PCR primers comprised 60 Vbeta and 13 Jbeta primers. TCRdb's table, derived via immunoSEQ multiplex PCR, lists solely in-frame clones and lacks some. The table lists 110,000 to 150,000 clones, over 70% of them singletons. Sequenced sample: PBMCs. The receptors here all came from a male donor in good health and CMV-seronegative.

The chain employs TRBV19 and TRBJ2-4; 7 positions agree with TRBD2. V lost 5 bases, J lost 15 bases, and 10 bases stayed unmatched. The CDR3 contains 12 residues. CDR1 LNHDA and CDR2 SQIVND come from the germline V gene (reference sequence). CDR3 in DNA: TGTGCCAGTAGTGCCCCAGGCGGGAGAGGGTACTTC. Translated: CASSAPGGRGYF.

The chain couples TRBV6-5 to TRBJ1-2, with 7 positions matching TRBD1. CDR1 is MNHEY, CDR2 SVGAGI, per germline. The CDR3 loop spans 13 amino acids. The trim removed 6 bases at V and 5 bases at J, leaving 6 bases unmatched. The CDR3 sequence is CASSYQQGYGYTF. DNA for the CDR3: TGTGCCAGCAGCTATCAACAGGGGTATGGCTACACCTTC.

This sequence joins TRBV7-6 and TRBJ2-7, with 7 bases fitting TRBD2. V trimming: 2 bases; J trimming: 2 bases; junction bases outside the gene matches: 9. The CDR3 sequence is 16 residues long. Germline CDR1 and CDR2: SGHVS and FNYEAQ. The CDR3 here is CASSLIRASGPYEQYF. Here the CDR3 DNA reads TGTGCCAGCAGCTTAATCCGGGCTAGCGGTCCCTACGAGCAGTACTTC.

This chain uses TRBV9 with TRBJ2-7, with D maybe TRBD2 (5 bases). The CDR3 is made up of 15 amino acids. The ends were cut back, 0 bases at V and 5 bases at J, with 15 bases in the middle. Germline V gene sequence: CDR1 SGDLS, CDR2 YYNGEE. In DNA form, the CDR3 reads TGTGCCAGCAGCGTAGCCAACGGGGTTAGGGACGAGCAGTACTTC. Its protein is CASSVANGVRDEQYF.

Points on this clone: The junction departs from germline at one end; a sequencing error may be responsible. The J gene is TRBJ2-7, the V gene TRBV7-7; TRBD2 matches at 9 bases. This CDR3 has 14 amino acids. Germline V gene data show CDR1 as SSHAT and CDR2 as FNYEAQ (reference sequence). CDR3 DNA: TGTGCTAGCAGCACCCTTAGCGGGAGCAGCGAGCAGTACTTC. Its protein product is CASSTLSGSSEQYF.

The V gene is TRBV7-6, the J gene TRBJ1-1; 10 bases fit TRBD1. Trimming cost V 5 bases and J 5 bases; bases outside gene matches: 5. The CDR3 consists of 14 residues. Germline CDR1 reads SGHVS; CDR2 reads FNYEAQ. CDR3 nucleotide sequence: TGTGCCAGCAGCCCCCCGGGACAGGGGACTGAAGCTTTCTTT. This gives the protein CASSPPGQGTEAFF.

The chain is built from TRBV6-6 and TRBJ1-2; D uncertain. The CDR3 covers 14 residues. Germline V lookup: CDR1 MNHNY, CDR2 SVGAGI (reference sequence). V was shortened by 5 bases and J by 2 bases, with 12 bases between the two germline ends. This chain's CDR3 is CASSEIGPNYGYTF. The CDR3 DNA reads TGTGCCAGCAGTGAGATTGGGCCCAACTATGGCTACACCTTC.

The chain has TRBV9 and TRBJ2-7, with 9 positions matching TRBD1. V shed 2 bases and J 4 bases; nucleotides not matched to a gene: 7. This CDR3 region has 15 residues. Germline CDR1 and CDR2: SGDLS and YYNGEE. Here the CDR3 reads CASSVGTGISYEQYF. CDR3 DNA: TGTGCCAGCAGCGTGGGGACAGGGATCTCTTACGAGCAGTACTTC.

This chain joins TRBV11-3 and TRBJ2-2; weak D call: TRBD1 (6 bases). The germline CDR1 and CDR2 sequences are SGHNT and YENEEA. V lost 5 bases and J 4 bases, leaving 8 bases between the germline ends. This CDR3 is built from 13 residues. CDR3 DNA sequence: TGTGCCAGCAGCGAGGACAGCACCGGGGAGCTGTTTTTT. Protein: CASSEDSTGELFF.

The CDR3 reads CAPRAVPGAYEQYF. DNA of the CDR3: TGTGCCCCCCGAGCCGTTCCGGGGGCCTACGAGCAGTACTTC. This chain links TRBV27 with TRBJ2-7, with a tentative D call TRBD2 (6 bases). This CDR3 has 14 amino acids. The germline V and J ends were trimmed by 11 bases and 2 bases, with 19 bases remaining between them. CDR1 MNHEY and CDR2 SMNVEV come from the germline V gene (reference sequence).

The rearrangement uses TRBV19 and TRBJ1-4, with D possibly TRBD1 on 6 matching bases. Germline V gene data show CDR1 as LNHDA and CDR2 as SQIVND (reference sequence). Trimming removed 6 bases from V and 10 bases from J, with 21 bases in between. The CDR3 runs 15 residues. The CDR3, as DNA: TGTGCCAGTAGCGAATACAGGGAGATGGTTGGAAAACTGTTTTTT. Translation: CASSEYREMVGKLFF.

For the CDR3, the DNA is TGCGCCAGCAGCATCCAGGGGAACTCCTACGAGCAGTACTTC. It encodes CASSIQGNSYEQYF. The V call is TRBV5-1, the J call TRBJ2-7; TRBD1 might be the D (6 bases). The V and J ends lost 4 bases and 0 bases respectively, with 11 bases between them. The CDR3 runs to 14 residues. Germline V CDR1 and CDR2: SGHRS, YFSETQ.

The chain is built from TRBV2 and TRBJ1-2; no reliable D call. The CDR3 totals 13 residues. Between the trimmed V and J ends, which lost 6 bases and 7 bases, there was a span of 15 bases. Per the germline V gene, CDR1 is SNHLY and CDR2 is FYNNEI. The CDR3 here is CASSPQRAGGYTF. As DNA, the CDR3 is TGTGCCAGCAGCCCTCAGCGGGCTGGTGGCTACACCTTC.

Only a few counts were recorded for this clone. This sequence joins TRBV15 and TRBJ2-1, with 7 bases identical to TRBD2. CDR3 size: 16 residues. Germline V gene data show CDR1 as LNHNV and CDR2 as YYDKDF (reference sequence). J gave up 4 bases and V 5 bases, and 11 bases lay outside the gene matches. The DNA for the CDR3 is TGTGCCACCAGCGACACGGAAGCGGGAAGGTACAATGAGCAGTTCTTC. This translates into CATSDTEAGRYNEQFF. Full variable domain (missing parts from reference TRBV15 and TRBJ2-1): DAMVIQNPRYQVTQFGKPVTLSCSQTLNHNVMYWYQQKSSQAPKLLFHYYDKDFNNEADTPDNFQSRRPNTSFCFLDIRSPGLGDTAMYLCATSDTEAGRYNEQFFGPGTRLTVL.

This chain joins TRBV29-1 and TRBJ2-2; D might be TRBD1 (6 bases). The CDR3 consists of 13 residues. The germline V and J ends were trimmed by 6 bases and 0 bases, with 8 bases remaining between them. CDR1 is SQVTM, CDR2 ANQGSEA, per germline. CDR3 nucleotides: TGCAGCGTGGGACACACGAACACCGGGGAGCTGTTTTTT. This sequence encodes CSVGHTNTGELFF.

The DNA for the CDR3 is TGTGCCAGCAGCTCGCCGACAGGGTGGTACACTGAAGCTTTCTTT. This encodes CASSSPTGWYTEAFF. The chain combines TRBV5-8 with TRBJ1-1; 7 nucleotides match TRBD1. The CDR3 loop spans 15 amino acids. CDR1 is SGHTS, CDR2 YDEGEE, per germline. The J segment lost 3 bases and the V segment lost 3 bases, leaving 8 bases of the junction unmatched.

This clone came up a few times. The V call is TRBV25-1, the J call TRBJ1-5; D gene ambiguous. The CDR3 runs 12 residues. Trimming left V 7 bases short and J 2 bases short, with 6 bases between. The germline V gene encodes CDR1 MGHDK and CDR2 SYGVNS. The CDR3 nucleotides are TGTGCCAGCAACTCCGGCAATCAGCCCCAGCATTTT. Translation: CASNSGNQPQHF. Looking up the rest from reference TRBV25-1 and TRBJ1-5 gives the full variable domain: EADIYQTPRYLVIGTGKKITLECSQTMGHDKMYWYQQDPGMELHLIHYSYGVNSTEKGDLSSESTVSRIRTEHFPLTLESARPSHTSQYLCASNSGNQPQHFGDGTRLSIL.

The CDR3 DNA reads TGTGCCTGGGATACTAGCGGCCTCACAGATACGCAGTATTTT. As protein: CAWDTSGLTDTQYF. The chain combines TRBV30 with TRBJ2-3, with TRBD2 identical over 8 bases. The CDR3 is made up of 14 amino acids. V dropped 5 bases and J dropped 2; count of bases not matched to a gene: 6. Germline assignment: CDR1 GTSNPN and CDR2 SVGIG (reference sequence).

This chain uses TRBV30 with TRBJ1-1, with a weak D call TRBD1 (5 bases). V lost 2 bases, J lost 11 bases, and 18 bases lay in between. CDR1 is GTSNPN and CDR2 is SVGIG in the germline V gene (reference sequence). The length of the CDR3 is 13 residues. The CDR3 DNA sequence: TGTGCCTGGAGTCGCAAGGACACCCGCTCGGCTTTCTTT. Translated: CAWSRKDTRSAFF.

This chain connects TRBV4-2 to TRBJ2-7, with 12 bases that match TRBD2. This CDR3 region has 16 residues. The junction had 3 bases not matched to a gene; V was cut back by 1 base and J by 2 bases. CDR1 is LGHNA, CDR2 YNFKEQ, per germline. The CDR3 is CASSQASGRATYEQYF. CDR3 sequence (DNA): TGTGCCAGCAGCCAAGCTAGCGGGAGGGCCACCTACGAGCAGTACTTC.

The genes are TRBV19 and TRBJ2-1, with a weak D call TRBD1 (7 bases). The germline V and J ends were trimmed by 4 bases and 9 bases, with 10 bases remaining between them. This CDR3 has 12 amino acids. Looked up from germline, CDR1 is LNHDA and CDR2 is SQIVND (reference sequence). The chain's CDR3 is CASSTQGGEQFF. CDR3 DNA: TGTGCCAGTAGTACCCAGGGGGGTGAGCAGTTCTTC.

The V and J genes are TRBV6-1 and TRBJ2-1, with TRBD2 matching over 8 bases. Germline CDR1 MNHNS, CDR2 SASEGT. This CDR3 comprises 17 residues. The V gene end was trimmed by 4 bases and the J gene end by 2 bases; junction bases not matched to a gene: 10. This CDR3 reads CASSVGSPGGAYNEQFF. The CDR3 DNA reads TGTGCCAGCAGTGTAGGGAGCCCGGGGGGGGCCTACAATGAGCAGTTCTTC.

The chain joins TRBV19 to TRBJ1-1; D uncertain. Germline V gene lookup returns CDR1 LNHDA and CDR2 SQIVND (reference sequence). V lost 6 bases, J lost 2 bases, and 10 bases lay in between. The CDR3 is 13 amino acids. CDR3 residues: CASRRIQNTEAFF. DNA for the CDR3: TGTGCCAGTAGGAGGATACAAAACACTGAAGCTTTCTTT.

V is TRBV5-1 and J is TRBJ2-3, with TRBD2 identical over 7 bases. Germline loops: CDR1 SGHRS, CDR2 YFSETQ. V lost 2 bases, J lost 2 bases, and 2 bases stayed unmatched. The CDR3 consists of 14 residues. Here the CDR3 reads CASSFGLDTDTQYF. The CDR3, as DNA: TGCGCCAGCAGCTTTGGACTAGACACAGATACGCAGTATTTT.

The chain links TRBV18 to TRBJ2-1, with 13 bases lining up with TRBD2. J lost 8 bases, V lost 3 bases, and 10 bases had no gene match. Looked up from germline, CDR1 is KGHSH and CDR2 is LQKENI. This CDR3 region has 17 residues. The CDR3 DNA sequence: TGTGCCAGCTCACCGACTGGACTAGCGGGAGAGCGGGATGAGCAGTTCTTC. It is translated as CASSPTGLAGERDEQFF.

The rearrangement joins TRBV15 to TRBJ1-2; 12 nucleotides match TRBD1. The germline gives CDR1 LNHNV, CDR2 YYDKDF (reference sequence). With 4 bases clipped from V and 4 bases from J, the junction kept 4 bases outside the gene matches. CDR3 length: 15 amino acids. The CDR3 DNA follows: TGTGCCACCAGCACCGGGGGACAGGGGGCCTATGGCTACACCTTC. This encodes CATSTGGQGAYGYTF.

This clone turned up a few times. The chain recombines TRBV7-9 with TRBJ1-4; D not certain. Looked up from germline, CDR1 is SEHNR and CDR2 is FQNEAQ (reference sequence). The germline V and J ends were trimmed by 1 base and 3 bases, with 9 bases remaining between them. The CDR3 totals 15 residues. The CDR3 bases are TGTGCCAGCAGCTTAGTTAGCCCTTCTAATGAAAAACTGTTTTTT. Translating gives CASSLVSPSNEKLFF.

The CDR3 sequence is CASSLLEGTNTEAFF. In DNA form, the CDR3 reads TGTGCCAGCTCCCTGCTGGAGGGGACGAACACTGAAGCTTTCTTT. The rearrangement links TRBV18 to TRBJ1-1; a possible D gene is TRBD1 (5 bases). CDR3 length: 15 amino acids. Trimming took off 6 bases at V and 1 base at J, with 15 bases between the two ends. CDR1 KGHSH and CDR2 LQKENI come from the germline V gene.

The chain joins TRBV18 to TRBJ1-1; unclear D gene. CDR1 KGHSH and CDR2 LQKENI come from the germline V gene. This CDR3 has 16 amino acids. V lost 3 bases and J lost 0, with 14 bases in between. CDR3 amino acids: CASSPQSAALNTEAFF. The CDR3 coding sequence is TGTGCCAGCTCACCCCAGTCGGCGGCGTTGAACACTGAAGCTTTCTTT.

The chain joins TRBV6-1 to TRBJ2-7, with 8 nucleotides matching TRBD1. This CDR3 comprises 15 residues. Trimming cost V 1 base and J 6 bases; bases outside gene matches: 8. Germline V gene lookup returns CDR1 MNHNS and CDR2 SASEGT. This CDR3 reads CASSEEQGASGEQYF. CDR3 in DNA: TGTGCCAGCAGTGAAGAGCAGGGGGCTTCGGGCGAGCAGTACTTC.